This T cell receptor beta chain was identified during a study of cytomegalovirus exposure and HLA in healthy donors. V was cut by 2 bases and J by 1 base, with 8 bases left in between. This CDR3 is 14 amino acids long. In germline, CDR1 is SGHVS, CDR2 FQNEAQ. PCR employed 60 Vbeta and 13 Jbeta primers. Clones were read by immunoSEQ multiplex PCR, and TCRdb kept only the in-frame ones, dropping some. Seen here are about 190,000 clones, 60% to 80% observed once, and the top ten hold less than 2%. The sample comprised PBMCs. This receptor was identified in a woman aged 18 to 35 in good health and CMV-seronegative. V usage is TRBV7-8 and J usage is TRBJ1-1; D not certain. CDR3 DNA sequence: TGTGCCAGCAGCTTATCCGGGAAGAACACTGAAGCTTTCTTT. Translated: CASSLSGKNTEAFF.